These 3 T cell receptor beta chains share one sample of origin, sequenced in a study of coeliac disease. Clones were read by immunoSEQ multiplex PCR, and TCRdb kept only the in-frame ones, dropping some. There are around 5,000 clones in the sample; 55% to 80% occur only once, and roughly 10% lies in the top ten. Sequences were obtained from lymphocytes from the gut lamina propria. The receptors derive from a man in his 70s with active celiac disease.

The chain combines TRBV5-4 with TRBJ2-7; a possible D gene is TRBD2 (6 bases). Germline CDR1 and CDR2: SGHNT and YYREEE (reference sequence). The CDR3 sequence is 15 residues long. The V and J ends lost 2 bases and 7 bases respectively, with 19 bases between them. The CDR3 bases are TGTGCCAGCAGCTTTTCACTGGGGGGAGTGGAGGAGCAGTACTTC. As protein: CASSFSLGGVEEQYF.

The V gene is TRBV5-6, the J gene TRBJ2-5, with D tentatively TRBD1 (6 bases). Trimming left V 0 bases short and J 4 bases short, with 10 bases between. The CDR3 is 14 residues long. Germline-derived CDR1 and CDR2 are SGHDT and YYEEEE. CDR3 in amino acids: CASSLGAGVETQYF. CDR3 DNA sequence: TGTGCCAGCAGCTTGGGGGCAGGGGTAGAGACCCAGTACTTC.

The chain recombines TRBV5-4 with TRBJ2-5; 9 bases are a match to TRBD2. V was clipped by 4 bases and J by 2 bases; unmatched bases: 9. Per the germline V gene, CDR1 is SGHNT and CDR2 is YYREEE (reference sequence). CDR3 length equals 16 residues. The CDR3 loop reads CASSPYLAGRQETQYF. CDR3 in DNA: TGTGCCAGCAGCCCGTACCTAGCGGGGAGACAAGAGACCCAGTACTTC.